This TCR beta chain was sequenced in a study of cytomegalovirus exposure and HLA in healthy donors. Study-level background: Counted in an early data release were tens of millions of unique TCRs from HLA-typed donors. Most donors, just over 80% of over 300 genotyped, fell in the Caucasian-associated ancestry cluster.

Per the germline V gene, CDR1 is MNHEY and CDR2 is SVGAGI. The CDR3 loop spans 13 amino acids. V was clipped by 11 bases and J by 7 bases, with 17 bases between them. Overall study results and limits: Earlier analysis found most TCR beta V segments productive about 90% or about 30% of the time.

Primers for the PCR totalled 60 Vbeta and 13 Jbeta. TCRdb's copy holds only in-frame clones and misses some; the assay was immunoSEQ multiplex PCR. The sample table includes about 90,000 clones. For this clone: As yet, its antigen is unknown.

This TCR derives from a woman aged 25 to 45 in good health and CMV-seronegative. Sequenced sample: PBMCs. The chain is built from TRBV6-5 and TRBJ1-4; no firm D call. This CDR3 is CAGRKLLREKLFF. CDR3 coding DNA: TGTGCCGGTAGAAAGCTACTACGTGAAAAACTGTTTTTT.